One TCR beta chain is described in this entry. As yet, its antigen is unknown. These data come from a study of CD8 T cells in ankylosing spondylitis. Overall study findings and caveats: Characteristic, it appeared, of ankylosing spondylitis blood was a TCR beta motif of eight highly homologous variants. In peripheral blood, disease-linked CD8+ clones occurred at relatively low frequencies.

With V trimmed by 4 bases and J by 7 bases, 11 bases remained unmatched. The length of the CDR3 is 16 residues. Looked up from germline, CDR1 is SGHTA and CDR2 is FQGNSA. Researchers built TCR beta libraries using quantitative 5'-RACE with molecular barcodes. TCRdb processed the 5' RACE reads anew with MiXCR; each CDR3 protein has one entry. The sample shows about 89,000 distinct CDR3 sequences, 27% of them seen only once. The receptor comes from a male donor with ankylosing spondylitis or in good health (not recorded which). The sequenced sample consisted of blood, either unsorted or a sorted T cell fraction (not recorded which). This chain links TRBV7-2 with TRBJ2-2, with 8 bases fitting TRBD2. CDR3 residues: CASSSAGTSYGGELFF. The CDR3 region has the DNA TGTGCCAGCAGCTCGGCCGGGACTAGTTATGGCGGGGAGCTGTTTTTT. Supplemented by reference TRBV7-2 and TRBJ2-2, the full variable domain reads GAGVSQSPSNKVTEKGKDVELRCDPISGHTALYWYRQSLGQGLEFLIYFQGNSAPDKSGLPSDRFSAERTGGSVSTLTIQRTQQEDSAVYLCASSSAGTSYGGELFFGEGSRLTVL.